A selection of T cell receptor beta chains follows, all from one sample in a study of OX40 agonist ivuxolimab in advanced cancers. Sequencing used immunoSEQ multiplex PCR; TCRdb keeps in-frame clones, though not all of them. The data show 70,000 to 95,000 clones, more than 70% seen once. Sample: CD4+ or CD8+ T cells sorted from blood, taken in a trial of the OX40 agonist ivuxolimab. The receptor source for this set is an adult with an advanced solid tumor such as melanoma, head and neck, liver or kidney cancer. CDR3s include the opening cysteine and the closing phenylalanine or tryptophan. A D gene is named only where the DNA matches it firmly. For some rows the clone size is stated as once, few or many, or as a class when expanded; others skip it.

size: once
V: TRBV23-1
J: TRBJ1-6
D: TRBD1
DNA: TGCGCCAGCACCCCAAGTCAGGGGGCGCACGATAGATCACCCCTCCACTTT
CDR3: CASTPSQGAHDRSPLHF

size: .
V: TRBV6-5
J: TRBJ1-5
D: .
DNA: TGTGCCACCCGGGACACCCATAACAATCAGCCCCAGCATTTT
CDR3: CATRDTHNNQPQHF

size: .
V: TRBV6-5
J: TRBJ2-3
D: .
DNA: TGTGCCAGCAGTTACCCCGGGGCAGATACGCAGTATTTT
CDR3: CASSYPGADTQYF

size: .
V: TRBV18
J: TRBJ1-2
D: .
DNA: TGTGCCAGCTCACCAGGGGCAGTCCCTAGCTATGGCTACACCTTC
CDR3: CASSPGAVPSYGYTF

size: once
V: TRBV9
J: TRBJ2-5
D: .
DNA: TGTGCCAGCAGCGTAGGGATAGAGGGGCGGGAGACCCAGTACTTC
CDR3: CASSVGIEGRETQYF

size: .
V: TRBV7-2
J: TRBJ2-5
D: .
DNA: TGTGCCAGCAGCTTGACGGGAGTATCAAGAGAGACCCAGTACTTC
CDR3: CASSLTGVSRETQYF

size: .
V: TRBV4-2
J: TRBJ1-2
D: TRBD1
DNA: TGTGCCAGCAGCCAAGCCGGGACAGAAAACTATGGCTACACCTTC
CDR3: CASSQAGTENYGYTF

size: .
V: TRBV19
J: TRBJ2-7
D: TRBD1
DNA: TGTGCCAGTAAGAGGGTGGACAGGGACCACGAGCAGTACTTC
CDR3: CASKRVDRDHEQYF

size: .
V: TRBV29-1
J: TRBJ1-2
D: TRBD1
DNA: TGCAGCGTCAGACAGGGGACGGGCTACACCTTC
CDR3: CSVRQGTGYTF

size: .
V: TRBV7-3
J: TRBJ1-6
D: TRBD1
DNA: TGTGCCAGCAGTACAGGGGTGAATAATTCACCCCTCCACTTT
CDR3: CASSTGVNNSPLHF